This is a list of T cell receptor beta chains from one sample in a study of cytomegalovirus exposure and HLA in healthy donors. TCRdb's copy holds only in-frame clones and misses some; the assay was immunoSEQ multiplex PCR. The table includes tens of thousands of clones, over 60% detected once. The sample consisted of PBMCs. These TCRs come from a boy aged 5-17 years in good health and CMV-seropositive. CDR3s include the opening cysteine and the closing phenylalanine or tryptophan. The order of the fields is clone size, D gene, V gene, J gene, CDR3 DNA, CDR3 protein. A D gene is named only where the DNA matches it firmly. Some rows mark clone size as missing; the rest say once, few, many or name a class of expanded clone.

clone size: NA
D gene: TRBD2
V gene: TRBV18
J gene: TRBJ2-7
CDR3 DNA: TGTGCCAGCTCACCACGGGGACTAGCGGGAGGGCCCTTGTACGAGCAGTACTTC
CDR3 protein: CASSPRGLAGGPLYEQYF

clone size: once
D gene: TRBD1
V gene: TRBV25-1
J gene: TRBJ2-7
CDR3 DNA: TGTGCCAGCACTCGGACAGGGGGCAACTACGAGCAGTACTTC
CDR3 protein: CASTRTGGNYEQYF

clone size: NA
D gene: NA
V gene: TRBV5-6
J gene: TRBJ1-1
CDR3 DNA: TGTGCCAGCAGCTCTTTGACAGGCACTGAAGCTTTCTTT
CDR3 protein: CASSSLTGTEAFF

clone size: NA
D gene: NA
V gene: TRBV7-9
J gene: TRBJ1-1
CDR3 DNA: TGTGCCAGCAGCTTAGTTCTGGGCTTCGCCACTGAAGCTTTCTTT
CDR3 protein: CASSLVLGFATEAFF

clone size: once
D gene: TRBD1
V gene: TRBV30
J gene: TRBJ1-1
CDR3 DNA: TGTGCCTGGGGGACAGGGGGCACGTACACTGAAGCTTTCTTT
CDR3 protein: CAWGTGGTYTEAFF

clone size: NA
D gene: TRBD2
V gene: TRBV7-7
J gene: TRBJ2-5
CDR3 DNA: TGTGCCAGCAGCTGGGAGACTAGCGGGGTAGGAGAGACCCAGTACTTC
CDR3 protein: CASSWETSGVGETQYF

clone size: NA
D gene: TRBD1
V gene: TRBV5-1
J gene: TRBJ1-2
CDR3 DNA: TGCGCCAGCAGCTCTTATGGGACAGGGGTAGTCTATGGCTACCCCTTC
CDR3 protein: CASSSYGTGVVYGYPF

clone size: NA
D gene: NA
V gene: TRBV7-2
J gene: TRBJ2-6
CDR3 DNA: TGTGCCAGCAGCCCAGTAGCAGGGGCCAACGTCCTGACTTTC
CDR3 protein: CASSPVAGANVLTF

clone size: once
D gene: NA
V gene: TRBV10-2
J gene: TRBJ1-2
CDR3 DNA: TGCGCCAGCAGTGACGGCGGGAGCGATGGCTACACCTTC
CDR3 protein: CASSDGGSDGYTF

clone size: NA
D gene: NA
V gene: TRBV6-6
J gene: TRBJ2-5
CDR3 DNA: TGTGCCAGCAGTTACTCGAGGGAGACCCAGTACTTC
CDR3 protein: CASSYSRETQYF

clone size: NA
D gene: NA
V gene: TRBV29-1
J gene: TRBJ2-1
CDR3 DNA: TGCAGCGGTCAGGGGTTAGGGTCCTACAATGAGCAGTTCTTC
CDR3 protein: CSGQGLGSYNEQFF

clone size: NA
D gene: TRBD1
V gene: TRBV6-6
J gene: TRBJ2-3
CDR3 DNA: TGTGCCAGTACCCTAGGGACAGGGGGCGCAGATACGCAGTATTTT
CDR3 protein: CASTLGTGGADTQYF

clone size: NA
D gene: TRBD1
V gene: TRBV5-1
J gene: TRBJ1-2
CDR3 DNA: TGCGCCAGCAGCTCGGGAAAGGACAGGGGGCATCTGGATGGCTACACCTTC
CDR3 protein: CASSSGKDRGHLDGYTF

clone size: NA
D gene: NA
V gene: TRBV19
J gene: TRBJ2-7
CDR3 DNA: TGTGCCAGTAGTACGGGACACGGACGCGAGCAGTACTTC
CDR3 protein: CASSTGHGREQYF

clone size: few
D gene: NA
V gene: TRBV15
J gene: TRBJ1-6
CDR3 DNA: TGTGCCACCAGCAGAGCGAGCGGACAGCCTCCTTCGCCCCTCCACTTT
CDR3 protein: CATSRASGQPPSPLHF

clone size: few
D gene: TRBD2
V gene: TRBV5-4
J gene: TRBJ2-3
CDR3 DNA: TGTGCCAGCAGCTGGGGACTAGCGGGGAGCACAGATACGCAGTATTTT
CDR3 protein: CASSWGLAGSTDTQYF

clone size: NA
D gene: TRBD2
V gene: TRBV7-6
J gene: TRBJ2-3
CDR3 DNA: TGTGCCAGCAGCTTGGCCCTAGCGGCTAGCACAGATACGCAGTATTTT
CDR3 protein: CASSLALAASTDTQYF

clone size: few
D gene: NA
V gene: TRBV27
J gene: TRBJ1-1
CDR3 DNA: TGTGCCAGCAGTCGAGGACTTCCCTCCTACGGGAACACTGAAGCTTTCTTT
CDR3 protein: CASSRGLPSYGNTEAFF

clone size: once
D gene: NA
V gene: TRBV10-1
J gene: TRBJ2-5
CDR3 DNA: TGCGCCAGCAGCGACGGAGCCCAAGAGACCCAGTACTTC
CDR3 protein: CASSDGAQETQYF

clone size: NA
D gene: NA
V gene: TRBV29-1
J gene: TRBJ1-2
CDR3 DNA: TGCAGCGTCGGTGGTCTCCAGGGTATCTATGGCTACCCCTTC
CDR3 protein: CSVGGLQGIYGYPF

clone size: NA
D gene: TRBD2
V gene: TRBV5-4
J gene: TRBJ2-1
CDR3 DNA: TGTGCCAGCAGCTGGGGGGGAGGAGACTACAATGAGCAGTTCTTC
CDR3 protein: CASSWGGGDYNEQFF

clone size: once
D gene: TRBD1
V gene: TRBV15
J gene: TRBJ1-2
CDR3 DNA: TGTGCCACCAGCAGAGGGACAGGGGGCTATGGCTACACCTTC
CDR3 protein: CATSRGTGGYGYTF

clone size: NA
D gene: TRBD2
V gene: TRBV7-3
J gene: TRBJ2-5
CDR3 DNA: TGTGCCAGCAGCTTCGGGACTAGCGGGAGTTGGGGATCAGAGACCCAGTACTTC
CDR3 protein: CASSFGTSGSWGSETQYF

clone size: NA
D gene: TRBD2
V gene: TRBV7-8
J gene: TRBJ2-1
CDR3 DNA: TGTGCCAGCAGCTTTAGCGGCGGGGGGCCGTTCTACAATGAGCAGTTCTTC
CDR3 protein: CASSFSGGGPFYNEQFF

clone size: NA
D gene: NA
V gene: TRBV5-1
J gene: TRBJ1-2
CDR3 DNA: TGCGCCAGCAGCCCGCGAACAGGGAACTATGGCTACACCTTC
CDR3 protein: CASSPRTGNYGYTF

clone size: NA
D gene: NA
V gene: TRBV5-6
J gene: TRBJ1-6
CDR3 DNA: TGTGCCAGCAGCTCCCGGGGGACGGCGAATAATTCACCCCTCCACTTT
CDR3 protein: CASSSRGTANNSPLHF

clone size: few
D gene: TRBD1
V gene: TRBV19
J gene: TRBJ1-2
CDR3 DNA: TGTGCCAGTAGTATCGGGACAGCCTCCTTGGGCTATGGCTACACCTTC
CDR3 protein: CASSIGTASLGYGYTF

clone size: NA
D gene: TRBD2
V gene: TRBV30
J gene: TRBJ2-3
CDR3 DNA: TGTGCCTGGACTAGCGGGGTTAGCACAGATACGCAGTATTTT
CDR3 protein: CAWTSGVSTDTQYF

clone size: few
D gene: NA
V gene: TRBV5-6
J gene: TRBJ1-1
CDR3 DNA: TGTGCCAGCAGCTTGGGGGGCTTGATGAACACTGAAGCTTTCTTT
CDR3 protein: CASSLGGLMNTEAFF

clone size: NA
D gene: TRBD1
V gene: TRBV18
J gene: TRBJ1-6
CDR3 DNA: TGTGCCAGCTCACCAGAACAGGGGGCCGGGAATAATTCACCCCTCCACTTT
CDR3 protein: CASSPEQGAGNNSPLHF

clone size: NA
D gene: NA
V gene: TRBV9
J gene: TRBJ1-1
CDR3 DNA: TGTGCCGGACATCTTTCCAGGGCATTCAGCACTGAAGCTTTCTTT
CDR3 protein: CAGHLSRAFSTEAFF

clone size: NA
D gene: NA
V gene: TRBV6-5
J gene: TRBJ1-2
CDR3 DNA: TGTGCCAGCAGTGATAACACAAGGAGCTATGGCTACACCTTC
CDR3 protein: CASSDNTRSYGYTF

clone size: NA
D gene: TRBD1
V gene: TRBV30
J gene: TRBJ1-5
CDR3 DNA: TGTGCCTGGAGCGACAGGGACGGTCAGCCCCAGCATTTT
CDR3 protein: CAWSDRDGQPQHF

clone size: NA
D gene: NA
V gene: TRBV7-3
J gene: TRBJ1-5
CDR3 DNA: TGTGCCAGCAGCCTAAACCCCGGTCAGCCCCAGCATTTT
CDR3 protein: CASSLNPGQPQHF

clone size: NA
D gene: NA
V gene: TRBV19
J gene: TRBJ2-7
CDR3 DNA: TGTGCCAGTAGTATGATCGGGGGCGAGCAGTACTTC
CDR3 protein: CASSMIGGEQYF

clone size: NA
D gene: NA
V gene: TRBV6-1
J gene: TRBJ1-2
CDR3 DNA: TGTGCCAGCAGTGAGGGGGGCTATGGCTACACCTTC
CDR3 protein: CASSEGGYGYTF

clone size: few
D gene: NA
V gene: TRBV5-4
J gene: TRBJ2-6
CDR3 DNA: TGTGCCAGCAGCGAGCCTCTTGCAGCCAACGTCCTGACTTTC
CDR3 protein: CASSEPLAANVLTF

clone size: NA
D gene: TRBD1
V gene: TRBV9
J gene: TRBJ1-2
CDR3 DNA: TGTGCCAGCAGCGTAGGTGCAGGGGGAAGCTACACCTTC
CDR3 protein: CASSVGAGGSYTF

clone size: NA
D gene: TRBD1
V gene: TRBV6-4
J gene: TRBJ2-3
CDR3 DNA: TGTGCCAGCAGTGAGGGACAGGGGGCAGATACGCAGTATTTT
CDR3 protein: CASSEGQGADTQYF

clone size: few
D gene: TRBD1
V gene: TRBV14
J gene: TRBJ1-1
CDR3 DNA: TGTGCCAGCAGCCAAGCGGACAGGGGAATCGTTTGGGAAACTGAAGCTTTCTTT
CDR3 protein: CASSQADRGIVWETEAFF

clone size: few
D gene: NA
V gene: TRBV5-1
J gene: TRBJ1-4
CDR3 DNA: TGCGCCAGCAGCGTTGACGGCAGGATCCCGCATTATGAAAAACTGTTTTTT
CDR3 protein: CASSVDGRIPHYEKLFF

clone size: few
D gene: NA
V gene: TRBV7-8
J gene: TRBJ1-2
CDR3 DNA: TGTGCCAGCAGCTACCGGGGGAGTAGGGGCTACACCTTC
CDR3 protein: CASSYRGSRGYTF

clone size: NA
D gene: NA
V gene: TRBV4-3
J gene: TRBJ1-2
CDR3 DNA: TGCGCCAGCAGCCAAGTGGCTTGGTGGAGTGATTATGGCTACACCTTC
CDR3 protein: CASSQVAWWSDYGYTF

clone size: few
D gene: NA
V gene: TRBV19
J gene: TRBJ1-4
CDR3 DNA: TGTGCCAGTAGTGTGGCGGGTCGGGAAAAACTGTTTTTT
CDR3 protein: CASSVAGREKLFF

clone size: few
D gene: NA
V gene: TRBV30
J gene: TRBJ1-2
CDR3 DNA: TGTGCCTGGAGGTGGATGCCCGGCGGTGGCTACACCTTC
CDR3 protein: CAWRWMPGGGYTF

clone size: NA
D gene: TRBD1
V gene: TRBV18
J gene: TRBJ2-2
CDR3 DNA: TGTGCCAGCTCACCGCAGGGGGCGCAAAGTGGCACCGGGGAGCTGTTTTTT
CDR3 protein: CASSPQGAQSGTGELFF

clone size: NA
D gene: TRBD2
V gene: TRBV30
J gene: TRBJ2-3
CDR3 DNA: TGTGCCTCGATCCTTACGCGGGAGCTCACAGATACGCAGTATTTT
CDR3 protein: CASILTRELTDTQYF

clone size: few
D gene: TRBD1
V gene: TRBV7-3
J gene: TRBJ2-3
CDR3 DNA: TGTGCCAGCAGCTTAACGTCGGCAGGGGGCGGCACAGATACGCAGTATTTT
CDR3 protein: CASSLTSAGGGTDTQYF

clone size: few
D gene: TRBD1
V gene: TRBV7-3
J gene: TRBJ2-1
CDR3 DNA: TGTGCCAGCAGCTGGGACAGCTCCTACAATGAGCAGTTCTTC
CDR3 protein: CASSWDSSYNEQFF

clone size: NA
D gene: TRBD2
V gene: TRBV6-5
J gene: TRBJ2-7
CDR3 DNA: TGTGCCAGCGGAGCGGGAGGGCCGACAGGGTGGTACTTC
CDR3 protein: CASGAGGPTGWYF

clone size: NA
D gene: NA
V gene: TRBV7-8
J gene: TRBJ2-5
CDR3 DNA: TGTGCCAGCAGCTCCCGGGAACAACGGGAGACCCAGTACTTC
CDR3 protein: CASSSREQRETQYF

clone size: NA
D gene: TRBD1
V gene: TRBV5-1
J gene: TRBJ1-2
CDR3 DNA: TGCGCCAGCAGCTTGGGGGACAGTGGCGGCTACACCTTC
CDR3 protein: CASSLGDSGGYTF

clone size: NA
D gene: NA
V gene: TRBV7-3
J gene: TRBJ2-1
CDR3 DNA: TGTGCCAGCGCCGAGGGGGGGAATGAGCAGTTCTTC
CDR3 protein: CASAEGGNEQFF

clone size: NA
D gene: NA
V gene: TRBV5-4
J gene: TRBJ1-2
CDR3 DNA: TGTGCCAGCAGCTTGGCACAGGGTATCTATGGCTACACCTTC
CDR3 protein: CASSLAQGIYGYTF

clone size: NA
D gene: TRBD1
V gene: TRBV18
J gene: TRBJ1-3
CDR3 DNA: TGTGCCAGCTCACCAGGCAGGGGGACTGGAAACACCATATATTTT
CDR3 protein: CASSPGRGTGNTIYF

clone size: NA
D gene: NA
V gene: TRBV18
J gene: TRBJ1-6
CDR3 DNA: TGTGCCAGCTCACCAATGAGCTCCTATAATTCACCCCTCCACTTT
CDR3 protein: CASSPMSSYNSPLHF

clone size: NA
D gene: TRBD1
V gene: TRBV7-8
J gene: TRBJ1-2
CDR3 DNA: TGTGCCAGCAGCTTAGGGACAGGGTCCTATGGCTACACCTTC
CDR3 protein: CASSLGTGSYGYTF

clone size: few
D gene: TRBD1
V gene: TRBV2
J gene: TRBJ1-4
CDR3 DNA: TGTGCCAGCAGTGAGACCGGGACAGGGAATGAAAAACTGTTTTTT
CDR3 protein: CASSETGTGNEKLFF

clone size: once
D gene: TRBD1
V gene: TRBV4-1
J gene: TRBJ1-6
CDR3 DNA: TGCGCCAGCAGCCTAGTGCCGGGACAGGGGCGACCGGGGGTCCACTTT
CDR3 protein: CASSLVPGQGRPGVHF